This T cell receptor beta chain emerged from a study of graft-versus-host responses after intestinal transplantation (dated by TCRdb to about 2021). With regard to the full study: The transplants that recipients received were multivisceral, liver-intestinal, or isolated intestinal. All recipients received anti-thymocyte globulin induction followed by maintenance tacrolimus and steroids for around three years. After intestinal transplantation, graft-versus-host and host-versus-graft alloreactive T cell clones in the graft, circulation and bone marrow were tracked using bulk TCR-beta CDR3 sequencing. Alloreactive clones were identified by sequencing pre-transplant mixed lymphocyte reaction products and comparing them with unstimulated pre-transplant donor and recipient T cells. The cohort enrolled some 23 intestinal transplant recipients including one retransplant, and a few patients lacking pretransplant specimens were excluded. Donor T cell macrochimerism was defined as a peak of at least 4% donor T cells among recipient peripheral blood mononuclear cells. Instead of going to the commercial service, samples from a few later patients were sequenced in-house on an Illumina MiSeq and processed with MiXCR. Results and caveats for the whole study, not just this receptor: The relatively low number and heterogeneity of intestinal transplant patients limited the conclusions. GvH clones were found in recipient bone marrow, and some of the GvH clones appeared earlier in ileal mucosa or blood, which is consistent with an intestinal mucosal origin. In the allografts of patients with donor T cell macrochimerism, GvH to HvG T cell clonal ratios were high. Early after transplant, peak levels of circulating GvH clones were associated with declines in HvG clones.

The time point label for this specimen denotes: cells obtained before transplantation from donor or recipient. CD3+CD4+ and CD3+CD8+ populations were FACS-sorted from unstimulated pre-transplant donor and recipient cells taken from spleen or lymph nodes. Turning to this clone: Its target antigen remains unknown. It has no much larger one-base neighbor in the sample; base qualities were not kept.

The method was the immunoSEQ multiplex PCR assay. For most patients, genomic DNA was isolated with the Qiagen DNeasy Blood and Tissue Kit and sent frozen to Adaptive Biotechnologies for TCR sequencing. For most patients, high-throughput TCR-beta CDR3 sequencing of genomic DNA was performed by Adaptive Biotechnologies. In the original analysis: TCR sequencing data for more than 15 patients were retrieved from Adaptive's ImmunoSEQ software; three other patients were processed with MiXCR and VDJtools. To correct CD4 versus CD8 sorting errors, any sequence found in both subsets at a frequency ratio below 5:1 was removed. CDR3 nucleotide sequences shared between donor and recipient were removed because their origin could not be assigned. To be classed as alloreactive, a clone needed at least 2-fold expansion over unstimulated cells and a minimum CFSE-low frequency of 0.002% (template counts) or 0.001% (read counts). Mappable clones were those detected in sequenced pre-transplant spleen, lymph node, or MLR CFSE-low populations of the donor or recipient. The cumulative frequency of alloreactive clones was calculated as a percentage of all sequences, weighted by copy number. Not all clones reach the TCRdb copy of this immuneACCESS table, which keeps in-frame sequences only. Checked studies attribute under half of the gap to unresolved V genes and leave the rest unexplained. V and J calls and clone size are those listed in that table; D and trimming were worked out from the DNA. Present in this sample are roughly 36,000 clones, nearly 95% of which were seen just once. Of the sample, about 0.22% is held by the ten largest clones.

The germline V gene supplies CDR1 SGHRS and CDR2 YFSETQ. Deletion took 0 bases off V and 0 bases off J, with a span of 10 bases between the germline ends. The CDR3 contains 15 residues, cysteine and phenylalanine counted. The DNA shown is the 45-base CDR3, in frame from base 1. This receptor was obtained from a human donor who was the organ donor for an intestinal transplant. Recombination joined TRBV5-1 with TRBJ2-7; a confident D gene designation cannot be given. The sequences come from unstimulated CD8+ T cells sorted from spleen or lymph node cells, collected before transplant. The CDR3 corresponds to CASSLVLDTSYEQYF. The nucleotide sequence is given as TGCGCCAGCAGCTTGGTTCTAGATACCTCCTACGAGCAGTACTTC.